The 10 T cell receptor beta chains below come from one sample, sequenced in a study of shared clonotypes between healthy human individuals. Data came from immunoSEQ multiplex PCR; TCRdb stores just in-frame clones and leaves some out. Of more than 500,000 clones in the sample, 85% to 95% were seen once. Terminally differentiated effector memory CD45RA+ cells were excluded by CCR7 positive selection of CD45RO-negative cells. The specimen was naive CD8+ T cells sorted from blood. The receptors here all came from a woman in her 30s in good health.

The genes are TRBV7-9 and TRBJ1-1; no reliable D call. CDR1 is SEHNR, CDR2 FQNEAQ, per germline (reference sequence). The CDR3 loop spans 13 amino acids. Trimming pared 5 bases from V and 9 bases from J, leaving 16 bases between. The CDR3 sequence is CASSPVLGDQAFF. The CDR3 nucleotides read TGTGCCAGCAGCCCCGTGCTTGGGGATCAAGCTTTCTTT.

The chain joins TRBV4-2 to TRBJ1-5; D unresolved. V lost 0 bases and J 3 bases, leaving 12 bases between the germline ends. Germline V gene lookup returns CDR1 LGHNA and CDR2 YNFKEQ. This CDR3 is 16 amino acids long. The CDR3 here is CASSQEFGVSNQPQHF. CDR3 coding DNA: TGTGCCAGCAGCCAAGAATTCGGGGTCTCCAATCAGCCCCAGCATTTT.

This sequence joins TRBV28 and TRBJ2-2; TRBD1 agrees at 7 bases. CDR1 is MDHEN and CDR2 is SYDVKM in the germline V gene. This CDR3 comprises 14 residues. J gave up 6 bases and V 2 bases, and 3 bases lay outside the gene matches. CDR3 sequence: CASSLTGDAGELFF. In DNA, the CDR3 is TGTGCCAGCAGTTTAACAGGGGACGCCGGGGAGCTGTTTTTT.

The genes are TRBV4-1 and TRBJ1-6; D uncertain. The CDR3 runs to 16 residues. V was cut by 2 bases and J by 0 bases, with 8 bases left in between. CDR1 is MGHRA and CDR2 is YSYEKL in the germline V gene. CDR3 in DNA: TGCGCCAGCAGCCAACTACAGAGCTCCTATAATTCACCCCTCCACTTT. This sequence encodes CASSQLQSSYNSPLHF.

The rearrangement links TRBV27 to TRBJ2-1, with 10 bases aligning to TRBD2. Germline CDR1 is MNHEY and CDR2 is SMNVEV (reference sequence). V shed 8 bases and J 14 bases; nucleotides not matched to a gene: 9. There are 12 residues in the CDR3. The CDR3 nucleotides are TGTGCCAGCTCCTCCGGACTAGCGGATGAGTTCTTC. It yields the protein CASSSGLADEFF.

The rearrangement joins TRBV27 to TRBJ2-3; D possibly corresponds to TRBD1 (5 bases). The CDR3 is 15 residues long. The V gene lost 3 bases and the J gene lost 2 bases, with 12 bases spanning the gap. Germline CDR1 MNHEY, CDR2 SMNVEV (reference sequence). CDR3 region: CASSLGQGFTDTQYF. The DNA for the CDR3 is TGTGCCAGCAGTTTGGGCCAGGGATTCACAGATACGCAGTATTTT.

The gene calls are TRBV7-9 and TRBJ2-7, with 11 bases fitting TRBD2. V lost 2 bases and J lost 2; bases outside the gene matches: 8. CDR1 is SEHNR and CDR2 is FQNEAQ in the germline V gene (reference sequence). This CDR3 is built from 17 residues. This CDR3 is CASSLSDGTSGTYEQYF. The DNA of the CDR3 is TGTGCCAGCAGCTTATCTGATGGGACTAGCGGCACCTACGAGCAGTACTTC.

J is TRBJ1-4 and V is TRBV4-1, with D possibly TRBD1 on 6 matching bases. The V end was cut by 4 bases, the J end by 4 bases, with 13 bases between. The length of the CDR3 is 15 residues. Per the germline V gene, CDR1 is MGHRA and CDR2 is YSYEKL. CDR3 DNA: TGCGCCAGCAGCCTGGGGGCAGGGCATAATGAAAAACTGTTTTTT. Its protein product is CASSLGAGHNEKLFF.

As concerns this clone: This sample also contains other DNA sequences that code for the same CDR3. This rearrangement joins TRBV5-1 to TRBJ2-7; unclear D gene. V shed 0 bases and J shed 3 bases, with 7 bases lying between them. Per germline, CDR1 SGHRS and CDR2 YFSETQ. The CDR3 loop spans 13 amino acids. The CDR3 loop is CASSLGGNYEQYF. In DNA form, the CDR3 reads TGCGCCAGCAGCTTGGGGGGAAACTACGAGCAGTACTTC.

The rearrangement links TRBV19 to TRBJ2-5; TRBD2 matches 8 bases. CDR1 and CDR2 (germline): LNHDA, SQIVND (reference sequence). The CDR3 covers 14 residues. V lost 9 bases, J lost 4 bases, and 10 bases stayed unmatched. DNA for the CDR3: TGTGCCAGCCGACCGGGGGGGAGGGGAGAGACCCAGTACTTC. Protein product: CASRPGGRGETQYF.